This section outlines one T cell receptor beta chain sequence together with its context. Antigen unknown. Researchers ran immunoSEQ v3.0 at survey level. Sequencing was performed with immunoSEQ multiplex PCR; in TCRdb, only in-frame clones are kept and a portion is missing. The sample gives 23,000 or so clones, roughly 82% of which show up once; 19% is in the top ten. Deletions cut 0 bases from V and 2 bases from J, with 13 bases between. CDR1 and CDR2 (germline): SGDLS, YYNGEE. The CDR3 is 16 amino acids. The data were obtained in a study of long-term antiretroviral therapy in people with HIV. Findings and caveats of the study: Repertoires looked antigen-experienced, with only a slight naive shift after ART.

V and J are TRBV9 and TRBJ2-3, with D possibly TRBD2 on 6 matching bases. The receptor comes from a man between 18 and 35 years old with HIV. The specimen was unsorted PBMCs, collected 0.1 years before starting antiretroviral therapy. CDR3 sequence: CASSVAGSGDTDTQYF. The CDR3 nucleotides read TGTGCCAGCAGCGTAGCTGGTAGCGGAGACACAGATACGCAGTATTTT.